This entry features one T cell receptor (beta chain) sequence. Its antigen is as yet unknown. This sample was taken from a study of T cells expressing NK-cell markers. Study information: Cells sorted as CD3+CD56+NKG2C+, CD3+CD56+NKG2C- and CD3+CD56-NKG2C+ T cells supplied the TCR beta repertoires. Just one sequenced donor of eight was HCMV-seronegative, while seven were seropositive.

Germline lookup yields CDR1 MNHNS and CDR2 SASEGT. The CDR3 runs to 15 residues. General study findings and limits: These clonotypes also led the CD3+CD56-NKG2C+ fraction in a handful of donors.

UMIs accompanied the 5'RACE template switching by which TCR beta cDNA was made. TCRdb reprocessed the 5' RACE reads and keeps a single row for each CDR3 protein, giving no DNA. In all, the sample yields 450,000 to 600,000 distinct CDR3 sequences. The rearrangement uses TRBV6-1 and TRBJ2-3; TCRdb lists TRBD2, though no DNA is available to test this call. This receptor was obtained from a man aged 18-30 years in good health. The sample comprised blood T cells: a sorted CD56 or NKG2C T cell subset, CD4+ or CD8+ T cells, or bulk PBMC T cells (not recorded which). The CDR3 spells CASHQGLAGTDTQYF.